These 23 T cell receptor beta chains were all obtained from the same sample, sequenced in a study of blood T cell repertoires in COVID-19. TCRdb's copy holds only in-frame clones and misses some; the assay was immunoSEQ multiplex PCR. The table lists more than 40,000 clones, about 89% of them singletons, with roughly 15% in the top ten. Sample: peripheral blood. These receptors all come from a man in his 60s with active or convalescent COVID-19.

This clone was observed a single time. CDR3 sequence (DNA): TGTGCCAGCTCACCACCGGCAGGGGCGACCACTGAAGCTTTCTTT. It yields the protein CASSPPAGATTEAFF. The V and J genes are TRBV18 and TRBJ1-1; D may be TRBD1 (6 bases). This CDR3 is built from 15 residues. V lost 0 bases, J lost 4 bases, and 12 bases lay in between. Germline V gene data show CDR1 as KGHSH and CDR2 as LQKENI.

This clone has only a few counts. The J gene is TRBJ2-1, the V gene TRBV4-3, with 8 nucleotides matching TRBD1. The CDR3 is made up of 16 amino acids. V was pared by 0 bases and J by 0 bases, with 1 base of the junction left unmatched. Per germline, CDR1 LGHNA and CDR2 YSLEER. CDR3 DNA: TGCGCCAGCAGCCAAGAAGGGACAGGCTCCTACAATGAGCAGTTCTTC. It is translated as CASSQEGTGSYNEQFF.

This rearrangement joins TRBV7-9 to TRBJ1-1; D is perhaps TRBD1 (5 bases). V was pared by 3 bases and J by 0 bases, with 11 bases between. The CDR3 spans 15 residues. Germline V gives CDR1 SEHNR, CDR2 FQNEAQ (reference sequence). The CDR3, as DNA: TGTGCCAGCAGCTTCAGGGCTAACATGAACACTGAAGCTTTCTTT. Translated, it gives CASSFRANMNTEAFF.

The gene calls are TRBV7-8 and TRBJ1-5, with D unclear. V was trimmed by 0 bases and J by 5 bases, leaving 11 bases between them. Germline CDR1 and CDR2: SGHVS and FQNEAQ. The CDR3 has 15 amino acids. Here the CDR3 reads CASSLATGFHQPQHF. In DNA, the CDR3 is TGTGCCAGCAGCTTAGCGACTGGGTTCCATCAGCCCCAGCATTTT. Full variable domain (outside the CDR3, taken from reference TRBV7-8 and TRBJ1-5): GAGVSQSPRYKVAKRGQDVALRCDPISGHVSLFWYQQALGQGPEFLTYFQNEAQLDKSGLPSDRFFAERPEGSVSTLKIQRTQQEDSAVYLCASSLATGFHQPQHFGDGTRLSIL.

As to this clone: Other DNA sequences in this sample translate to the same CDR3. The gene calls are TRBV7-9 and TRBJ1-1, with TRBD1 as a possible D gene (5 bases). The CDR3 runs 13 residues. CDR1 is SEHNR and CDR2 is FQNEAQ in the germline V gene (reference sequence). Trimming cost V 4 bases and J 2 bases, with 8 bases left between them. The CDR3: CASSSQGNTEAFF. Written as DNA, the CDR3 is TGTGCCAGCAGCTCGCAGGGAAACACTGAAGCTTTCTTT.

This rearrangement joins TRBV2 to TRBJ2-2, with 9 bases identical to TRBD2. The junction had 0 bases not matched to a gene; V was cut back by 4 bases and J by 0 bases. This CDR3 is built from 15 residues. From germline, CDR1 is SNHLY and CDR2 FYNNEI. CDR3 bases: TGTGCCAGCAGTGGACTAGCGGCGAACACCGGGGAGCTGTTTTTT. Its translation is CASSGLAANTGELFF. The variable domain in full, completed from reference TRBV2 and TRBJ2-2, reads EPEVTQTPSHQVTQMGQEVILRCVPISNHLYFYWYRQILGQKVEFLVSFYNNEISEKSEIFDDQFSVERPDGSNFTLKIRSTKLEDSAMYFCASSGLAANTGELFFGEGSRLTVL.

CDR3 sequence reads: CASTSTGFTDTQYF. The CDR3 bases are TGTGCCAGCACCTCGACAGGGTTCACAGATACGCAGTATTTT. The genes are TRBV6-1 and TRBJ2-3, with 7 bases fitting TRBD1. In germline, CDR1 is MNHNS, CDR2 SASEGT. The CDR3 has 14 amino acids. V shed 7 bases and J 2 bases; nucleotides not matched to a gene: 6.

CDR3 in amino acids: CASTSGGNQPQHF. The CDR3 DNA reads TGTGCCAGCACCTCAGGCGGGAATCAGCCCCAGCATTTT. V usage is TRBV12-3 or TRBV12-4 and J usage is TRBJ1-5; D uncertain. V was pared by 7 bases and J by 4 bases, with 11 bases between. The CDR3 extends over 13 amino acids.

This clone was counted ten times or more. V and J are TRBV6-2 or TRBV6-3 and TRBJ2-2; D call uncertain. Trimming took 5 bases from V and 5 from J, leaving 12 bases between them. CDR3 size: 14 residues. Germline lookup yields CDR1 MNHEY and CDR2 SVGEGT. For the CDR3, the DNA is TGTGCCAGCAGTATTGCCTACGATACCGGGGAGCTGTTTTTT. Translation gives CASSIAYDTGELFF.

V is TRBV29-1 and J is TRBJ1-6; unclear D gene. Germline values: CDR1 SQVTM, CDR2 ANQGSEA. The V end was cut by 6 bases, the J end by 7 bases, with 16 bases between. The CDR3 is made up of 14 amino acids. CDR3: CSVLLSERNSPLHF. The DNA for the CDR3 is TGCAGCGTGCTTTTGAGTGAACGGAATTCACCCCTCCACTTT.

This clone was detected only a few times. The chain has TRBV5-1 and TRBJ2-2, with D perhaps TRBD2 (5 bases). The germline gives CDR1 SGHRS, CDR2 YFSETQ. V was pared by 0 bases and J by 7 bases, with 10 bases between. The CDR3 covers 14 residues. The CDR3 nucleotides are TGCGCCAGCAGCTTGGGAGTAGAGGGCGGGGAGCTGTTTTTT. This sequence encodes CASSLGVEGGELFF.

This clone was counted a few times. CDR3 in amino acids: CASSANTGSQPQHF. The CDR3 DNA reads as TGTGCCAGCAGCGCTAACACGGGGTCCCAGCCCCAGCATTTT. The chain couples TRBV7-9 to TRBJ1-5; D unresolved. This CDR3 is built from 14 residues. V shed 5 bases and J shed 7 bases, with 15 bases lying between them. Germline lookup yields CDR1 SEHNR and CDR2 FQNEAQ (reference sequence).

The chain joins TRBV10-3 to TRBJ1-2; D is undetermined. Germline loops: CDR1 ENHRY, CDR2 SYGVKD. The CDR3 is 14 residues long. V lost 0 bases and J lost 4, with 9 bases in between. The CDR3 protein is CAISESREPYGYTF. The CDR3 bases are TGTGCCATCAGTGAGTCGCGGGAGCCCTATGGCTACACCTTC.

This clone was seen only once. The genes are TRBV5-1 and TRBJ1-1, with 8 nucleotides matching TRBD1. This CDR3 is 15 amino acids long. Per germline, CDR1 SGHRS and CDR2 YFSETQ. Germline trimming cut 4 bases from V and 3 bases from J; bases unmatched to any gene: 8. As DNA, the CDR3 is TGCGCCAGCAGCCCAGTGTCGACAGGGGACACTGAAGCTTTCTTT. Its translation is CASSPVSTGDTEAFF. The complete variable domain, with remaining parts taken from reference TRBV5-1 and TRBJ1-1, reads KAGVTQTPRYLIKTRGQQVTLSCSPISGHRSVSWYQQTPGQGLQFLFEYFSETQRNKGNFPGRFSGRQFSNSRSEMNVSTLELGDSALYLCASSPVSTGDTEAFFGQGTRLTVV.

The chain recombines TRBV5-4 with TRBJ1-1; 7 bases are a match to TRBD1. The length of the CDR3 is 13 residues. After removal of 4 bases from V and 4 bases from J, the junction contained 4 bases not matched to a gene. Germline loops: CDR1 SGHNT, CDR2 YYREEE (reference sequence). The CDR3 DNA reads TGTGCCAGCAGCCGACAGGGTAGCACTGAAGCTTTCTTT. Encoded protein: CASSRQGSTEAFF.

This rearrangement joins TRBV18 to TRBJ2-7; 8 nucleotides line up with TRBD2. Germline CDR1 is KGHSH and CDR2 is LQKENI. CDR3 size: 14 residues. The V and J ends lost 3 bases and 7 bases, in that order; junction bases with no gene match: 8. CDR3 coding DNA: TGTGCCAGCTCACCGTTAGCGGGGCTGGGTGAGCAGTACTTC. Translating it yields CASSPLAGLGEQYF.

This clone turned up a few times. The rearrangement joins TRBV4-1 to TRBJ2-7; D is unresolved. Looked up from germline, CDR1 is MGHRA and CDR2 is YSYEKL. The CDR3 spans 16 residues. V was clipped by 0 bases and J by 3 bases, with 15 bases between them. This CDR3 is CASSQDLIVGLYEQYF. The DNA of the CDR3 is TGCGCCAGCAGCCAAGATCTTATCGTCGGTCTCTACGAGCAGTACTTC.

The gene calls are TRBV6-6 and TRBJ2-3, with 9 nucleotides matching TRBD1. This CDR3 has 15 residues. The J segment lost 4 bases and the V segment lost 7 bases, leaving 9 bases of the junction unmatched. CDR1 is MNHNY and CDR2 is SVGAGI in the germline V gene (reference sequence). In nucleotides, the CDR3 is TGTGCCAGCACCCCCAGGGACAGGGCGGCAGATACGCAGTATTTT. This gives the protein CASTPRDRAADTQYF.

V and J are TRBV27 and TRBJ2-5; D is unclear. The V gene's germline CDR1 is MNHEY and CDR2 SMNVEV (reference sequence). V was pared by 3 bases and J by 4 bases, with 9 bases between. CDR3 size: 13 residues. CDR3 DNA: TGTGCCAGCAGTTTTTCGGGTGGAGAGACCCAGTACTTC. It codes for CASSFSGGETQYF.

The rearrangement joins TRBV3-1 (or the pseudogene TRBV3-2) to TRBJ2-3, with D possibly being TRBD2 (6 bases). The V and J ends lost 5 bases and 2 bases respectively, with 11 bases between them. The CDR3 is made up of 14 amino acids. Per germline, CDR1 LGHDT and CDR2 YNNKEL (reference sequence). CDR3 sequence (DNA): TGTGCCAGCAGCTCCCGGGACTTCACAGATACGCAGTATTTT. Protein sequence: CASSSRDFTDTQYF.

This sequence joins TRBV7-2 and TRBJ2-3; TRBD2 matches 8 bases. Germline V CDR1 and CDR2: SGHTA, FQGNSA. V lost 5 bases to trimming and J lost 3 bases; unmatched junction nucleotides: 7. The CDR3 length is 15 residues. CDR3 DNA: TGTGCCAGCAGCCCCGGGGGGGGGCGAACAGATACGCAGTATTTT. Translating it yields CASSPGGGRTDTQYF.

The rearrangement joins TRBV29-1 to TRBJ1-1; TRBD1 agrees at 8 bases. After removal of 8 bases from V and 10 bases from J, the junction contained 9 bases not matched to a gene. The CDR3 loop spans 11 amino acids. The germline CDR1 and CDR2 sequences are SQVTM and ANQGSEA. The DNA of the CDR3 is TGCAGCACGGACAGGGCGGGGGGAGCTTTCTTT. Its translation is CSTDRAGGAFF.

This chain connects TRBV19 to TRBJ2-1, with TRBD2 as a possible D gene (5 bases). Looked up from germline, CDR1 is LNHDA and CDR2 is SQIVND (reference sequence). The CDR3 extends over 16 amino acids. Trimming removed 4 bases at V and 8 bases at J, with 21 bases between. In DNA form, the CDR3 reads TGTGCCAGTAGTAGCCGTATGGACTGGGAAGGGCATGAGCAGTTCTTC. This encodes CASSSRMDWEGHEQFF.